These 27 T cell receptor beta chains originate from one sample sequenced in a study of a mutant IDH1 vaccine in newly diagnosed glioma. Sequenced by immunoSEQ multiplex PCR; TCRdb stores in-frame clones only, minus some. The table has about 26,000 clones, roughly 85% seen once. The time point was: week 35, safety follow-up. Every vaccine dose comprised 300 ug of mutant IDH1 20-mer peptide plus topical imiquimod. No antigen is known for these receptors. Specimen: PBMCs, collected from a glioma patient whose treatment included an IDH1 peptide vaccine. The receptor source for this set is a man aged 25 to 45 with glioma.

The V and J genes are TRBV21-1 and TRBJ1-1; the D call of TRBD1 is as the table states it, not checked on the DNA. TRBV21-1 is deemed a pseudogene. This CDR3 is built from 14 residues. The CDR3 DNA reads TGTGCCAGTGACCTTGACAGTCCGAACACTGAAGCTTTCTTT. This translates into CASDLDSPNTEAFF.

The chain joins TRBV9 to TRBJ2-7, with a possible D match to TRBD1 (5 bases). V dropped 7 bases and J dropped 3 bases, with 11 bases sitting between them. CDR1 is SGDLS, CDR2 YYNGEE, per germline. The CDR3 consists of 12 residues. In nucleotides, the CDR3 is TGTGCCAGCGGGAAAGGACACTACGAGCAGTACTTC. Its translation is CASGKGHYEQYF.

The chain recombines TRBV2 with TRBJ2-6; no firm D call. Germline-derived CDR1 and CDR2 are SNHLY and FYNNEI. The ends were cut back, 5 bases at V and 4 bases at J, with 3 bases in the middle. This CDR3 is 12 amino acids long. CDR3 residues: CASSLGANVLTF. The CDR3, as DNA: TGTGCCAGCAGTTTGGGGGCCAACGTCCTGACTTTC.

The chain recombines TRBV9 with TRBJ2-7; possible D gene TRBD2, 5 bases. Germline-derived CDR1 and CDR2 are SGDLS and YYNGEE. Trimming removed 3 bases at V and 6 bases at J, with 16 bases between. The CDR3 is 14 amino acids. CDR3 DNA sequence: TGTGCCAGCAGCGCCGGCCTAGCCCCGGTCGAGCAGTACTTC. This translates into CASSAGLAPVEQYF. Complete variable domain (other parts from reference TRBV9 and TRBJ2-7): DSGVTQTPKHLITATGQRVTLRCSPRSGDLSVYWYQQSLDQGLQFLIQYYNGEERAKGNILERFSAQQFPDLHSELNLSSLELGDSALYFCASSAGLAPVEQYFGPGTRLTVT.

CDR3 in amino acids: CASTDGNYNSPLHF. The CDR3, as DNA: TGTGCCAGCACCGACGGAAACTATAATTCACCCCTCCACTTT. This rearrangement joins TRBV27 to TRBJ1-6, with unresolved D. The CDR3 has 14 amino acids. The V end lost 7 bases, the J end lost 3 bases, and 10 bases lay between the germline ends. Germline V gene data show CDR1 as MNHEY and CDR2 as SMNVEV (reference sequence).

This rearrangement joins TRBV5-1 to TRBJ1-1, with 9 bases identical to TRBD1. The CDR3 covers 15 residues. The V and J ends lost 0 bases and 11 bases, in that order; junction bases with no gene match: 11. Looked up from germline, CDR1 is SGHRS and CDR2 is YFSETQ. CDR3 residues: CASSLGGTGTSGAFF. The CDR3 bases are TGCGCCAGCAGCTTGGGTGGGACAGGGACAAGTGGCGCTTTCTTT. The variable domain in full, with the rest retrieved from reference TRBV5-1 and TRBJ1-1, is KAGVTQTPRYLIKTRGQQVTLSCSPISGHRSVSWYQQTPGQGLQFLFEYFSETQRNKGNFPGRFSGRQFSNSRSEMNVSTLELGDSALYLCASSLGGTGTSGAFFGQGTRLTVV.

V and J are TRBV7-2 and TRBJ1-2; 8 positions match TRBD1. V lost 5 bases to trimming and J lost 8 bases; unmatched junction nucleotides: 13. Per the germline V gene, CDR1 is SGHTA and CDR2 is FQGNSA. The CDR3 spans 15 residues. The CDR3 sequence is CASSLQGQGVGGYTF. The CDR3 coding sequence is TGTGCCAGCAGCCTCCAAGGACAGGGTGTTGGGGGCTACACCTTC.

This clone was recorded a few times. The chain recombines TRBV29-1 with TRBJ1-1, with 8 bases identical to TRBD1. The germline V gene has CDR1 SQVTM and CDR2 ANQGSEA. With 7 bases clipped from V and 4 bases from J, the junction kept 11 bases outside the gene matches. The CDR3 spans 14 residues. The CDR3 region is CSAWTGRYATEAFF. For the CDR3, the DNA is TGCAGCGCTTGGACAGGGAGGTACGCCACTGAAGCTTTCTTT.

The chain joins TRBV5-6 to TRBJ2-4; D possibly corresponds to TRBD1 (6 bases). With 1 base removed from V and 7 bases from J, the gap between germline ends came to 15 bases. Germline V gene sequence: CDR1 SGHDT, CDR2 YYEEEE. The CDR3 covers 15 residues. The CDR3 loop reads CASSLRTDPWNIQYF. As DNA, the CDR3 is TGTGCCAGCAGCTTGAGGACAGACCCCTGGAACATTCAGTACTTC.

The chain employs TRBV29-1 and TRBJ2-3; D is unclear. This CDR3 spans 14 amino acids. Germline CDR1 and CDR2: SQVTM and ANQGSEA. Trimming removed 1 base at V and 3 bases at J, with 11 bases between. CDR3 amino acids: CSVEGGTRTDTQYF. The CDR3 DNA is TGCAGCGTTGAAGGGGGTACAAGGACAGATACGCAGTATTTT.

The table lists this clone with a few counts. The chain is built from TRBV6-1 and TRBJ1-4; no definite D call. This CDR3 region has 12 residues. Germline-derived CDR1 and CDR2 are MNHNS and SASEGT. Between the trimmed V and J ends, which lost 3 bases and 6 bases, there was a span of 5 bases. In DNA, the CDR3 is TGTGCCAGCAGTGAGATCTATGAAAAACTGTTTTTT. Translating gives CASSEIYEKLFF.

The chain is built from TRBV6-6 and TRBJ2-6, with D tentatively TRBD2 (6 bases). This CDR3 is built from 13 residues. The V gene lost 11 bases and the J gene lost 0 bases, with 8 bases spanning the gap. Germline V lookup: CDR1 MNHNY, CDR2 SVGAGI (reference sequence). CDR3 in DNA: TGTGCCGGGAGGAGCTCTGGGGCCAACGTCCTGACTTTC. Amino acid sequence: CAGRSSGANVLTF.

This chain connects TRBV5-6 to TRBJ1-1, with 7 positions matching TRBD1. Germline-derived CDR1 and CDR2 are SGHDT and YYEEEE. The V segment lost 0 bases and the J segment 6 bases; nucleotides outside the gene matches: 2. The CDR3 consists of 13 residues. CDR3 protein: CASSLVRGSEAFF. CDR3 bases: TGTGCCAGCAGCTTGGTCAGGGGGTCTGAAGCTTTCTTT.

The chain is built from TRBV6-1 and TRBJ1-1; tentatively, D is TRBD1 (6 bases). The CDR3 extends over 14 amino acids. V lost 6 bases to trimming and J lost 4 bases, with 15 bases between them. In germline, CDR1 is MNHNS, CDR2 SASEGT. The CDR3 spells CASRTHRARTEAFF. In DNA, the CDR3 is TGTGCCAGCAGGACGCACAGGGCTCGCACTGAAGCTTTCTTT.

This chain joins TRBV21-1 and TRBJ1-2; TRBD1 is the table's D call, not checked against the DNA. TRBV21-1 is listed as a pseudogene. The CDR3 has 16 residues. CDR3 nucleotides: TGTGCCAGCAGCAAGGAGGACAGGGACCTTAACTATGGCTACACCTTC. Translation: CASSKEDRDLNYGYTF.

The chain employs TRBV7-2 and TRBJ2-1; a possible D gene is TRBD1 (6 bases). The CDR3 contains 14 residues. Trimming stripped 5 bases from V and 5 bases from J, with 13 bases between. Germline assignment: CDR1 SGHTA and CDR2 FQGNSA. CDR3 nucleotides: TGTGCCAGCAGCCCACGGACAGTAGACAATGAGCAGTTCTTC. It encodes CASSPRTVDNEQFF. The variable domain in full, completed from reference TRBV7-2 and TRBJ2-1, reads GAGVSQSPSNKVTEKGKDVELRCDPISGHTALYWYRQSLGQGLEFLIYFQGNSAPDKSGLPSDRFSAERTGGSVSTLTIQRTQQEDSAVYLCASSPRTVDNEQFFGPGTRLTVL.

This chain links TRBV6-6 with TRBJ1-2; D is perhaps TRBD1 (6 bases). This CDR3 is built from 15 residues. V dropped 0 bases and J dropped 8 bases, with 16 bases sitting between them. CDR1 is MNHNY, CDR2 SVGAGI, per germline (reference sequence). This CDR3 reads CASSYSRGEGSGYTF. CDR3 sequence (DNA): TGTGCCAGCAGTTACTCGAGGGGGGAGGGCAGCGGCTACACCTTC.

V is TRBV28 and J is TRBJ2-7, with D tentatively TRBD2 (5 bases). Germline values: CDR1 MDHEN, CDR2 SYDVKM. The CDR3 is made up of 12 amino acids. V lost 7 bases to trimming and J lost 0 bases, with 7 bases between them. CDR3 sequence reads: CASTAVSYEQYF. In nucleotides, the CDR3 is TGTGCCAGCACAGCGGTCTCCTACGAGCAGTACTTC.

The rearrangement joins TRBV28 to TRBJ1-4; D remains unclear. CDR3 length: 15 amino acids. The germline CDR1 and CDR2 sequences are MDHEN and SYDVKM. V lost 5 bases to trimming and J lost 8 bases, with 18 bases between them. In DNA, the CDR3 is TGTGCCAGCAGTCCCTCGAGGGAGGTTTGGGAAAAACTGTTTTTT. Translation: CASSPSREVWEKLFF. The full variable domain, with the rest looked up from reference TRBV28 and TRBJ1-4, is DVKVTQSSRYLVKRTGEKVFLECVQDMDHENMFWYRQDPGLGLRLIYFSYDVKMKEKGDIPEGYSVSREKKERFSLILESASTNQTSMYLCASSPSREVWEKLFFGSGTQLSVL.

CDR3 residues: CASRGSGRPQETQYF. The DNA of the CDR3 is TGTGCCAGCAGGGGTAGCGGGAGGCCTCAAGAGACCCAGTACTTC. This chain uses TRBV6-5 with TRBJ2-5; 10 bases fit TRBD2. The CDR3 contains 15 residues. Germline V lookup: CDR1 MNHEY, CDR2 SVGAGI. V trimming: 6 bases; J trimming: 2 bases; junction bases outside the gene matches: 6.

The CDR3 bases are TGTGCCAGCAGCTCGAATACGCAGTATTTT. This translates into CASSSNTQYF. The rearrangement uses TRBV7-9 and TRBJ2-3, with D unresolved. Germline assignment: CDR1 SEHNR and CDR2 FQNEAQ (reference sequence). Trimming removed 4 bases from V and 7 bases from J, with 3 bases in between. The CDR3 is 10 residues long. Full variable domain (rest looked up from reference TRBV7-9 and TRBJ2-3): DTGVSQNPRHKITKRGQNVTFRCDPISEHNRLYWYRQTLGQGPEFLTYFQNEAQLEKSRLLSDRFSAERPKGSFSTLEIQRTEQGDSAMYLCASSSNTQYFGPGTRLTVL.

The chain carries TRBV5-5 and TRBJ2-7; possibly TRBD1 for D (6 bases). There are 14 residues in the CDR3. Trimming cost V 2 bases and J 0 bases, with 9 bases left between them. Germline lookup yields CDR1 SGHKS and CDR2 YYEKEE (reference sequence). The DNA for the CDR3 is TGTGCCAGCAGCTTTGGGGACACCTCCTACGAGCAGTACTTC. This encodes CASSFGDTSYEQYF.

The rearrangement uses TRBV6-5 and TRBJ2-5, with 7 bases that match TRBD1. J lost 2 bases, V lost 2 bases, and 8 bases had no gene match. The CDR3 contains 16 residues. Germline V gives CDR1 MNHEY, CDR2 SVGAGI. CDR3 region: CASSYNPPGQQETQYF. As DNA, the CDR3 is TGTGCCAGCAGTTACAACCCACCGGGACAGCAAGAGACCCAGTACTTC.

This rearrangement joins TRBV10-3 to TRBJ1-5; 9 bases agree with TRBD1. With V trimmed by 2 bases and J by 5 bases, 4 bases remained unmatched. CDR1 is ENHRY and CDR2 is SYGVKD in the germline V gene. CDR3 length equals 15 residues. The CDR3 bases are TGTGCCATCAGTGAGGGGACAGGGTTTGATCAGCCCCAGCATTTT. Protein: CAISEGTGFDQPQHF.

The V gene is TRBV5-5, the J gene TRBJ1-6, with 8 positions matching TRBD1. Per germline, CDR1 SGHKS and CDR2 YYEKEE (reference sequence). The J segment lost 8 bases and the V segment lost 4 bases, leaving 8 bases of the junction unmatched. CDR3 length: 15 amino acids. In DNA, the CDR3 is TGTGCCAGCAGCCAGACAGGGGCCGGGGATTCACCCCTCCACTTT. Protein sequence: CASSQTGAGDSPLHF.

This chain connects TRBV5-4 to TRBJ2-1, with D unclear. CDR3 length equals 13 residues. Germline loops: CDR1 SGHNT, CDR2 YYREEE (reference sequence). Trimming stripped 1 base from V and 6 bases from J, with 8 bases between. The CDR3 here is CASSLPPGNEQFF. The CDR3 bases are TGTGCCAGCAGCTTGCCCCCGGGCAATGAGCAGTTCTTC. Full variable domain (remainder filled in from reference TRBV5-4 and TRBJ2-1): ETGVTQSPTHLIKTRGQQVTLRCSSQSGHNTVSWYQQALGQGPQFIFQYYREEENGRGNFPPRFSGLQFPNYSSELNVNALELDDSALYLCASSLPPGNEQFFGPGTRLTVL.

J is TRBJ2-7 and V is TRBV19; D is unclear. Trimming took 4 bases from V and 2 from J, leaving 15 bases between them. The CDR3 extends over 15 amino acids. In germline, CDR1 is LNHDA, CDR2 SQIVND (reference sequence). The CDR3 coding sequence is TGTGCCAGTAGTACCCAGCCCATAAGGGCCTACGAGCAGTACTTC. This encodes CASSTQPIRAYEQYF.